A selection of T cell receptor beta chains follows, all from one sample in a study of T cell responses to AZD1222 COVID-19 vaccine. Sequencing was performed with immunoSEQ multiplex PCR; in TCRdb, only in-frame clones are kept and a portion is missing. In the table there are 95,000 to 150,000 clones, around nine tenths of which are singletons. Sequenced material: peripheral blood, taken on day 0 of AZD1222 vaccination. The receptor set was obtained from an adult in good health. Each CDR3 is given with its conserved first and last residue. Each record gives: J gene, clone size, V gene, D gene, CDR3 DNA, CDR3 protein. D genes are given only for firm matches. Not every row has a clone size; where given, it reads once, few, many or a size class.

J: TRBJ2-7; size: NA; V: TRBV19; D: TRBD1; DNA: TGTGCCAGTAGTCTCTTACAGGGGAGTTCCTACGAGCAGTACTTC; CDR3: CASSLLQGSSYEQYF
J: TRBJ1-1; size: few; V: TRBV9; D: TRBD1; DNA: TGTGCCAGCAGCGCGCAGGGGGCGGAAGGTTTCTTT; CDR3: CASSAQGAEGFF
J: TRBJ2-2; size: once; V: TRBV3-1/TRBV3-2; D: TRBD2; DNA: TGTGCCAGCACCCGGTTAGCGGGGGGACTTAGCACCGGGGAGCTGTTTTTT; CDR3: CASTRLAGGLSTGELFF
J: TRBJ2-2; size: few; V: TRBV10-3; D: TRBD1; DNA: TGTGCCATCGACCCCACGGGACAGGGGGGCACCGGGGAGCTGTTTTTT; CDR3: CAIDPTGQGGTGELFF
J: TRBJ1-3; size: NA; V: TRBV21-1; D: NA; DNA: TGTGCCAGCAGCACCGACAGGAGACCCTCTGGAAACACCATATATTTT; CDR3: CASSTDRRPSGNTIYF
J: TRBJ2-1; size: NA; V: TRBV14; D: NA; DNA: TGTGCCAGCAGCCCCAGGTCTTGGACTACCTACAATGAGCAGTTCTTC; CDR3: CASSPRSWTTYNEQFF
J: TRBJ1-1; size: NA; V: TRBV7-3; D: TRBD1; DNA: TGTGCCAGCAGCTCGGACAGGGTGACTGAAGCTTTCTTT; CDR3: CASSSDRVTEAFF
J: TRBJ1-5; size: NA; V: TRBV15; D: NA; DNA: TGTGCCACCAGCAGAGTTCGCAGGGATCAGCCCCAGCATTTT; CDR3: CATSRVRRDQPQHF
J: TRBJ1-2; size: NA; V: TRBV12-3/TRBV12-4; D: TRBD1; DNA: TGTGCCAGCAGATCAGGGGGCAGAGGCTACACCTTC; CDR3: CASRSGGRGYTF
J: TRBJ1-1; size: few; V: TRBV19; D: NA; DNA: TGTGCCAGTAGTTTCCATAAGGCAATCGGGGAAGCTTTCTTT; CDR3: CASSFHKAIGEAFF
J: TRBJ2-7; size: NA; V: TRBV7-9; D: NA; DNA: TGTGCCAGCAGCTTAGTGGGGGGAAACTACGAGCAGTACTTC; CDR3: CASSLVGGNYEQYF
J: TRBJ1-6; size: NA; V: TRBV27; D: NA; DNA: TGTGCCAGCAGTCCGCGGAGGGATGGATCACCCCTCCACTTT; CDR3: CASSPRRDGSPLHF
J: TRBJ2-3; size: NA; V: TRBV6-1; D: TRBD2; DNA: TGTGCCAGCAGTGAAACTAGCGGGGAAGGGAGCACAGATACGCAGTATTTT; CDR3: CASSETSGEGSTDTQYF
J: TRBJ1-6; size: few; V: TRBV6-4; D: NA; DNA: TGTGCCAGCAGTGAACAGGGCGATTCGCCCCTCCACTTT; CDR3: CASSEQGDSPLHF
J: TRBJ2-7; size: NA; V: TRBV3-1/TRBV3-2; D: NA; DNA: TGTGCCAGCAGCCAAGCTTTGCCTAGCGTTTCCTACGAGCAGTACTTC; CDR3: CASSQALPSVSYEQYF
J: TRBJ1-5; size: once; V: TRBV18; D: NA; DNA: TGTGCCAGCTCACTACAGGGTAATCAGCCCCAGCATTTT; CDR3: CASSLQGNQPQHF
J: TRBJ1-1; size: NA; V: TRBV2; D: TRBD1; DNA: TGTGCCAGCAGGGGACAGCACGTTGATATGAACACTGAAGCTTTCTTT; CDR3: CASRGQHVDMNTEAFF
J: TRBJ1-6; size: NA; V: TRBV18; D: NA; DNA: TGTGCCAGCTCACCCAGAGCGACTAAGAATTCACCCCTCCACTTT; CDR3: CASSPRATKNSPLHF
J: TRBJ2-3; size: NA; V: TRBV27; D: NA; DNA: TGTGCCAGCAGTTTACACTTTAGCACAGATACGCAGTATTTT; CDR3: CASSLHFSTDTQYF
J: TRBJ1-6; size: NA; V: TRBV27; D: NA; DNA: TGTGCCAGCAGTTTGAGTCGGGCGTCGGAGAATTCACCCCTCCACTTT; CDR3: CASSLSRASENSPLHF
J: TRBJ2-3; size: few; V: TRBV13; D: NA; DNA: TGTGCCAGCAGCTTAGGGGGGAGCACAGATACGCAGTATTTT; CDR3: CASSLGGSTDTQYF
J: TRBJ1-2; size: few; V: TRBV5-8; D: NA; DNA: TGTGCCAGCAGCTTAATGGTGAGGACGGATCTCTATGGCTACACCTTC; CDR3: CASSLMVRTDLYGYTF
J: TRBJ1-1; size: NA; V: TRBV27; D: NA; DNA: TGTGCCAGCAGCCGCCGTCCAGATTACACTGAAGCTTTCTTT; CDR3: CASSRRPDYTEAFF
J: TRBJ2-3; size: NA; V: TRBV5-4; D: TRBD2; DNA: TGTGCCAGCAGCTGGGGGGGTAGCGGTGGCACAGATACGCAGTATTTT; CDR3: CASSWGGSGGTDTQYF
J: TRBJ2-7; size: once; V: TRBV2; D: NA; DNA: TGTGCCAGAGGGGGACGGAATTATTACGAGCAGTACTTC; CDR3: CARGGRNYYEQYF
J: TRBJ1-1; size: NA; V: TRBV4-3; D: TRBD1; DNA: TGCGCCAGCAGCCAAGTTCCGGACAGGACCCCTGAAGCTTTCTTT; CDR3: CASSQVPDRTPEAFF
J: TRBJ2-6; size: NA; V: TRBV5-1; D: NA; DNA: TGCGCCAGCAGCTCTGCGTCTGGGGCCAACGTCCTGACTTTC; CDR3: CASSSASGANVLTF
J: TRBJ2-7; size: NA; V: TRBV6-2/TRBV6-3; D: NA; DNA: TGTGCCAGCAGTTACGCGTCAGGGTACGAGCAGTACTTC; CDR3: CASSYASGYEQYF
J: TRBJ1-1; size: NA; V: TRBV6-5; D: NA; DNA: TGTGCCAGCAGAAGGGGACGGAACACTGAAGCTTTCTTT; CDR3: CASRRGRNTEAFF
J: TRBJ1-4; size: NA; V: TRBV19; D: NA; DNA: TGTGCCAGTAGTAGGACGTCCCGTGGGACTAATGAAAAACTGTTTTTT; CDR3: CASSRTSRGTNEKLFF
J: TRBJ1-2; size: NA; V: TRBV10-1; D: NA; DNA: TGCGCCAGCAGTGCCGGGCAGCCCTGGCGAGGGTATGGCTACACCTTC; CDR3: CASSAGQPWRGYGYTF
J: TRBJ2-7; size: NA; V: TRBV27; D: TRBD2; DNA: TGTGCCAGCAGTTCTCCTAGCGGGGGAGGGGAGCAGTACTTC; CDR3: CASSSPSGGGEQYF
J: TRBJ1-6; size: NA; V: TRBV5-5; D: TRBD1; DNA: TGTGCCAGCAGCTCGGACAGGGGACTATATTCACCCCTCCACTTT; CDR3: CASSSDRGLYSPLHF
J: TRBJ1-2; size: NA; V: TRBV5-1; D: NA; DNA: TGCGCCAGCAGCTTGACCCCTCCGGCCTATGGCTACACCTTC; CDR3: CASSLTPPAYGYTF
J: TRBJ1-2; size: few; V: TRBV7-9; D: NA; DNA: TGTGCCAGCAGCTCCCCCCCAGGGATGGGCTATGGCTACACCTTC; CDR3: CASSSPPGMGYGYTF